The following is a T cell receptor beta chain sequence with its context. The sample belongs to a study of radiotherapy plus CTLA-4 blockade in lung cancer. Germline CDR1 and CDR2: MDHEN and SYDVKM. The ends lost 6 bases at V and 2 bases at J; junction bases unmatched: 5. This CDR3 has 14 residues. TCRdb's table, derived via immunoSEQ multiplex PCR, lists solely in-frame clones and lacks some. The sample lists roughly 86,000 clones, around 83% seen once, with 0.82% in the top ten. The starting material was peripheral blood, obtained from a patient treated with radiotherapy plus ipilimumab. The source is a human donor with non-small cell lung cancer who had stable disease on radiotherapy plus ipilimumab. The chain joins TRBV28 to TRBJ1-2; 8 bases match TRBD1. The DNA for the CDR3 is TGTGCCAGCAGCCGACAGGGGTCGAACTATGGCTACACCTTC. Residues: CASSRQGSNYGYTF.